A selection of T cell receptor beta chains follows, all from one sample in a study of blood T cell repertoires in COVID-19. Produced via immunoSEQ multiplex PCR; TCRdb's table is partial and in-frame only. The table shows 220,000 or so clones, with about 83% occurring only once. Sequencing was performed on PBMCs or T cells enriched from blood (not recorded which). All receptors come from a woman between 35 and 50 years old who had recovered from COVID-19. Both conserved end residues are trimmed from each CDR3. The listing skips clone size in some rows; elsewhere it reads once, few, many or a size class.

v_call,clone_size,cdr3_aa
TRBV7-2,once,ASSLVGAGDETQY
TRBV5-4,few,ASSPTRGTEAF
TRBV9,once,ASSVDLARGVETQY
TRBV29-1,-,SVEEASGETQY
TRBV28,-,ASSLSYTDRGTGNTIY
TRBV5-6,-,ASSWGTGTYGYT
TRBV11-2,few,ASSQQTSGRRPSPVEQF
TRBV5-1,-,ASSPGQGNQPQH
TRBV11-2,-,ASSLGAGVVEAF
TRBV3-1/TRBV3-2,-,ASSQLNNEQF
TRBV6-1,-,ASSEALAGAETQY
TRBV7-2,-,ASRPQLTVGETQY
TRBV2,-,ASSPRVEQF
TRBV7-2,-,ASSQGGTQY
TRBV5-1,-,ASSLAMRQKEAF
TRBV3-1/TRBV3-2,-,ASSQAVHQPQH
TRBV20-1,once,SARTSGNVF
TRBV7-2,-,ASSLAPGQTIEAF
TRBV12-3/TRBV12-4,-,ASSPDRDQPQH
TRBV7-9,-,ASTNFIGLAGSEQF
TRBV7-2,-,ASSLDWLAGADEQF
TRBV19,few,ASSTEKGQIDEKLF
TRBV3-1/TRBV3-2,-,ASSTRLVGSVGELF
TRBV5-1,-,ASSTGTSGRGYNEQF
TRBV5-1,-,ASSPGQGRNTQY
TRBV7-9,-,ASSFPPGGVGTEAF
TRBV7-3,-,ASSFSVNTEAF
TRBV24-1,-,ATRDAGAGNEQF
TRBV11-2,-,ASSLGVGVNYGYT
TRBV7-9,-,ASSFPGLRYNEQF
TRBV30,-,AWSAGTGYGYT
TRBV7-6,-,ASSSGLPNEKLF
TRBV7-2,-,ASSLGELLNTEAF
TRBV7-9,once,ASSPYPLRQTNEQF
TRBV28,-,ASRGASGSGETQY
TRBV27,-,ASSLPGGGTEAF
TRBV5-1,-,ASSFSGDGADTQY
TRBV3-1/TRBV3-2,-,ASSQGSNVLT
TRBV13,-,ASSLLQEGTEAF
TRBV7-9,-,ASSSGRTGGTQY
TRBV7-2,-,ASSLAPAGGLGDTQY
TRBV27,once,ASSLGTGGQYEQY
TRBV5-1,-,ASSLAGDRGDTEAF
TRBV11-2,-,ASSYRADSSYNEQF
TRBV10-3,-,AISSFSGSSYNEQF
TRBV11-2,-,ASSLPVGGGSGANVLT
TRBV14,-,ASSQFIRTEAF
TRBV28,few,ASSEGASTDTQY
TRBV3-1/TRBV3-2,-,ASSVSPRQVNTEAF
TRBV6-2/TRBV6-3,once,ASSYTTPNTEAF
TRBV4-1,few,ASSPLGLAGGGGNEQF
TRBV6-5,-,ASSYGTHKETQY
TRBV15,-,ATSTTVRTGDNSPLH
TRBV4-1,-,ASSQVAGGREQY
TRBV6-1,few,ASSEARQNTEAF
TRBV12-1,-,ASSAQGSPWTGANVLT